This paragraph covers one T cell receptor beta chain sequence. This clonotype has ten or more counts. It has no known antigen specificity. Per-base qualities were not stored, and no clone one base away is much larger. This sample is drawn from a study of T cells in Graves' hyperthyroidism and ophthalmopathy (dated by TCRdb to between 2018 and 2020). About the full investigation: Peripheral blood samples were taken at initial diagnosis, before any treatment was given. Prospective prediction of ophthalmopathy was tested in an independent validation cohort consisting of roughly 20 hyperthyroidism patients and some 17 patients who later progressed to ophthalmopathy. In roughly six Graves' hyperthyroidism patients, the study also compared T-cell repertoires from thyroid tissue with T-cell repertoires from blood. After sampling, hyperthyroidism patients received methimazole starting at 30 mg daily, and ophthalmopathy patients received high-dose intravenous methylprednisolone. The paper reports TCR Vbeta CDR3 sequencing of approximately 140 peripheral blood samples: under 45 ophthalmopathy, fewer than 80 hyperthyroidism and approximately 17 progressor patients. The 85 to 100 discovery patients were divided at random into training and test sets in a 7:3 ratio. To identify distinguishing TCR V-J signatures, a discovery cohort of 100 or so patients was used, comprising some 45 with Graves' ophthalmopathy and approximately 57 with stable Graves' hyperthyroidism. Points the paper makes about the study in general: In validation, progression to ophthalmopathy was predicted by the model with 55% to 71% sensitivity and approximately 78% specificity, a median of about 6 months before onset. Most expanded thyroid clonotypes (frequency above 0.001) were also detected in blood, a finding suggesting that blood repertoires may reflect thyroid immune responses. A 13 V-J signature model separated ophthalmopathy from stable hyperthyroidism, with approximately 87% sensitivity and roughly 81% specificity in cross-validation and 80%/75% in testing. No statistical method was used to set the sample size in advance, and investigators knew the group allocation.

The germline V gene sets CDR1 to SGHAT and CDR2 to FQNNGV. From its cysteine to its phenylalanine, the CDR3 spans 16 amino acids. Only the CDR3 portion is preserved as DNA: 48 bases, with reading frame beginning at the first base. After removal of 6 bases from V and 3 bases from J, the junction retains 9 bases not matched to a gene. Stable Graves' hyperthyroidism was defined as the absence of progression to ophthalmopathy over 18 months of follow-up. Hyperthyroidism patients were aged 18 to 65 years and newly diagnosed, with disease duration of less than 2 months. The study excluded patients with uncontrolled infections, other autoimmune diseases, pregnancy or lactation. Diagnoses were established on the basis of clinical symptoms, serum thyroxine and TRAb, thyroid ultrasound, and orbital computed tomography. PBMCs were isolated from 7.5 to 10 ml of fresh peripheral blood by Ficoll-Paque density gradient centrifugation. Trizol reagent was used to extract total RNA, and RNA quality was then checked on an Agilent 2100 Bioanalyzer.

Amplification of TCR beta CDR3 regions was carried out from RNA transcripts. A first-round RT-PCR of the TCR CDR3 used the HTBI primer set with the Qiagen OneStep RT-PCR kit. Libraries were constructed in a second round of multiplex PCR, after which size selection and purification were performed. The libraries were sequenced on an Illumina HiSeq2000 using paired-end 100 bp reads. Concerning the study's data processing: Raw data were processed with SOAPnuke, discarding reads with adapters, uncalled bases, mean Phred below 15, or no exact constant-primer or identifier match. High-quality paired reads were merged with COPE v1.2.5, and unique nucleotide sequences were defined as clonotypes. MiTCR v1.1 was used to align clonotypes to the IMGT TRBV, TRBD and TRBJ reference segments. The analysis was restricted to V-J combinations with a frequency above 0.0001, which together covered just over 99% of the repertoires. A TCS score was defined as the ratio of F50 (clonal expansion) to E x V (chaos), with BLOSUM62-based TCRdist applied between CDR3 peptides within each V-J. Welch's t-statistics and random forest reduced roughly 540 V-J features to about 12, which were used in a naive Bayes classifier (R e1071). TCRdb reworked the public reads: Q25 trimming with fastp, MiXCR clone assembly, productive beta chains retained. Each entry merges the rows of one CDR3 protein and shows their most common DNA and genes. TCRdb's processing, not the authors' own work, is the source of the V and J calls. The table for this sample lists about 380,000 distinct CDR3 sequences; roughly 14% of them were counted only once. The ten top clones hold approximately 11% of the sample.

This clonotype was obtained from an older woman with Graves' hyperthyroidism. The sequencing sample was made of blood. Here the chain combines TRBV11-2 and TRBJ2-3, with 10 junctional bases fitting TRBD2. The CDR3 corresponds to CASSSGRFRGTDTQYF. The DNA reads TGTGCCAGCAGTAGCGGGAGGTTTAGGGGTACAGATACGCAGTATTTT. The entire variable domain, with the stretches around the CDR3 drawn from the reference TRBV11-2 and TRBJ2-3 proteins, is EAGVAQSPRYKIIEKRQSVAFWCNPISGHATLYWYQQILGQGPKLLIQFQNNGVVDDSQLPKDRFSAERLKGVDSTLKIQPAKLEDSAVYLCASSSGRFRGTDTQYFGPGTRLTVL.